This T cell receptor beta chain was sequenced for a study of T cell repertoires in cytomegalovirus infection. Study at large: Well-studied HLA-B-restricted epitopes and recently identified HLA-C-restricted epitopes of CMV were both used in the study. The public TCR beta signatures pointed to both CMV infection and matching HLA type.

Notes on the study in general: HLA-C-restricted CMV-specific TCR beta clonotypes were dominant in the ex vivo response. Totalled public TCR beta family frequency picked out people who carried CMV plus the relevant HLA.

The germline V gene has CDR1 MNHNY and CDR2 SVGAGI (reference sequence). V was shortened by 5 bases and J by 7 bases, with 11 bases between the two germline ends. The CDR3 contains 13 residues. TCRdb ran MiXCR on the reads and lists one entry per CDR3 protein. The profile covers about 740,000 distinct CDR3 sequences, with roughly a third appearing a single time and around a sixth taken by the ten largest. Comment on this clonotype: Its antigen is still unknown.

The chain links TRBV6-6 to TRBJ2-2; a possible D gene is TRBD2 (5 bases). The sample was cultured PBMCs, taken from culture after CMV antigen stimulation. This receptor was obtained from a human donor in good health (CMV status not recorded). Some clones in this sample may be carry-over from other donors' samples. The CDR3 bases are TGTGCCAGCAGTCCGAGGGTGCACGGGGAGCTGTTTTTT. This codes for CASSPRVHGELFF.